This TCR beta chain was captured by sequencing in a study of beta chain features in type 1 diabetes (dated by TCRdb to 2016 to 2019). Background on the whole study: Mean age, gender distribution, total cell number and subset yield were not different between patients and healthy donors. Regulatory and stem cell-like memory subsets were isolated from only 8 patients and about 8 healthy donors, whereas naive and central memory subsets came from all 28 donors. A total of roughly 100,000,000 sorted cells were examined across all samples, and the number of cells per subset was strongly correlated with RNA yield. In the study, recently diagnosed type 1 diabetes patients and matched healthy donors were compared on the TCRB repertoires of their sorted circulating CD4+ T cell subsets.

Study-wide conclusions, independent of this receptor: HLA sub-analyses involved small numbers of individuals, so any influence of HLA type on TCRB rearrangement remained unresolved. In all four CD4+ subsets, TCRB CDR3 length was moderately but significantly shorter in type 1 diabetes patients. Because cDNA rather than genomic DNA was sequenced, highly expressing activated cells could have been over-represented, although no difference in activation and CD3 levels was found between groups. PCR might favor shorter templates, but patient and control samples were amplified and corrected together, so any skew would affect both groups equally. At VDJ recombination sites, type 1 diabetes patients had fewer insertions and more deleted nucleotides, which implies abnormalities in thymic rearrangement. The naive, central memory and regulatory TCRB repertoires appeared to resemble one another more closely among patients than among healthy donors.

The High Capacity cDNA Reverse Transcription Kit was used to reverse transcribe all of the isolated RNA, meaning that expressed TCRB transcripts were what got sequenced. Naive, central memory and regulatory T cell samples underwent deep immunoSEQ sequencing, averaging around 4 million total reads per sample. Sorted cells were lysed in RLT buffer, and RNA was extracted using DNase-treated RNeasy Micro or Mini kits according to cell number. To prevent cross-contamination, every cell subset was processed on its own, while patient and healthy donor samples were processed together. TCRB sequences were amplified from cDNA with the immunoSEQ multiplex PCR, producing 87-bp fragments spanning the CDR3 region. The amplicons were sequenced using the Illumina HiSeq platform. As for how the authors treated the data: Synthetic template baselines were used to correct PCR bias computationally, reads within Hamming distance 2 were collapsed, and singletons that could not be merged were discarded. Reads were aligned against IMGT to assign V, D and J genes, CDR3 length and insertions or deletions at six rearrangement sites. Within each subset, clonotype counts were normalized to the number of sorted cells before true diversity and Gini coefficients were calculated with the tcR R package. The overlap coefficient, calculated on TCRB nucleotide sequences, was used to measure repertoire sharing. Out-of-frame TCRB sequences from naive cells were analyzed as a proxy for the pre-selection repertoire. The table was pulled from immuneACCESS by TCRdb, which kept in-frame rearrangements only. Such tables lose some clones; where checked, under half of the loss comes from unresolved V genes, and the rest has no known cause. The V and J calls and clone size come from that table; D and trimming were worked out from the DNA. The sample includes about 230,000 clones, with 15% to 20% observed a single time. Jointly, the top ten make up approximately 0.087% of the sample.

Comment on this clone: Its target antigen remains unknown. No much larger clonotype is one base removed from it; base qualities were not supplied.

From the cysteine through the phenylalanine, the CDR3 covers 11 amino acids. Just the 33-base CDR3 DNA is kept, in frame starting at base 1. For CDR1 and CDR2, the germline V gene lists MNHEY and SVGAGI. V and J lose 4 bases and 3 bases, and a span of 3 bases separates them. A single peripheral blood draw of around 0.11 L on average was collected from each donor into heparinised tubes. A BD FACSAria II was used to sort naive, central memory, regulatory and stem cell-like memory CD4+ T cells with a panel that included CD45RO, CCR7, CD25, CD127, CD95 and CD27. Every sorted population had a purity above 98%. PBMCs were separated immediately by Lymphoprep density gradient centrifugation and were stained directly, without being cultured. So that batch effects would be minimized, each experiment stained and sorted samples in pairs, pairing one healthy donor with one patient.

The sample comprised naive CD4+ T cells from blood. This sample's cell subset or site label indicates: true naive CD4+ T cells. The origin of this receptor is a man aged 30-40 years with type 1 diabetes. The chain links TRBV6-5 with TRBJ1-1; a confident D gene designation cannot be given. The DNA reads as follows: TGTGCCAGCAGTTCGTACACTGAAGCTTTCTTT. Its protein reads: CASSSYTEAFF.